This TCR beta chain was obtained from a study of blood T cell repertoires in COVID-19. Original processing methods: Nucleated cell number was recorded as an estimate derived from reference gene primer amplification. TCRdb's table, derived via immunoSEQ multiplex PCR, lists solely in-frame clones and lacks some. The V and J calls and clone size come from that table; D and trimming were worked out from the DNA. This sample has some 500,000 clones, with about 89% found just once. Looked up from germline, CDR1 is MNHEY and CDR2 is SMNVEV (reference sequence). The CDR3 runs 14 residues. Trimming shortened V by 2 bases and J by 5 bases, and 10 bases separated the two germline ends.

The source material was peripheral blood. This sequence joins TRBV27 and TRBJ1-5; the D is unclear. The receptor's source is a woman aged 45 to 65 with COVID-19, enrolled during active disease. CDR3 sequence: CASSLARGDQPQHF. The CDR3 DNA reads TGTGCCAGCAGTTTAGCCCGAGGTGATCAGCCCCAGCATTTT.